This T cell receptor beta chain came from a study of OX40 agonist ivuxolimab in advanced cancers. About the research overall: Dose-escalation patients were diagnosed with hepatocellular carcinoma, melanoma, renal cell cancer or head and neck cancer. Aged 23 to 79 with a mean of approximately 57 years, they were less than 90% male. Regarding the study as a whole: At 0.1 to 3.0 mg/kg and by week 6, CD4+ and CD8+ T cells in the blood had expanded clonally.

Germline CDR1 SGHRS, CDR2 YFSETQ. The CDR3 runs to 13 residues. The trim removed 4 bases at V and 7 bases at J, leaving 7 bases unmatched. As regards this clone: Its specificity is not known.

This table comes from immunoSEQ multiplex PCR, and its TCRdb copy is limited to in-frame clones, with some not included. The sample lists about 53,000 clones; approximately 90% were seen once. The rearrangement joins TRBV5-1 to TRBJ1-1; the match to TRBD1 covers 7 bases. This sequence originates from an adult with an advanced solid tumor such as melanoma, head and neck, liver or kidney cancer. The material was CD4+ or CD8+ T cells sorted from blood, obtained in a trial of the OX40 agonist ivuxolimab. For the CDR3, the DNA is TGCGCCAGCAGCGCCCCCGGGACAGATGAAGCTTTCTTT. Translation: CASSAPGTDEAFF.